This paragraph reports one T cell receptor beta chain. This clonotype has ten or more counts. Its antigen specificity is not known. No much larger clonotype is one base removed from it; base qualities were not supplied. Lymph node samples came from the axillary draining lymph nodes of breast cancer patients. V sheds 4 bases and J sheds 0 bases, leaving 10 bases between their ends. The CDR3 runs 15 residues from the cysteine to the phenylalanine. Of the read, only the CDR3 DNA is kept; its 45 bases are in frame from base 1. Sequencing took place on an Illumina HiSeq 2000. Multiplex PCR amplification was used to build the TCR beta chain libraries. High-throughput sequencing was used to analyze the amplified TCR beta chain products. Using fastp trimming at Q25 and MiXCR clonotype assembly, TCRdb reanalyzed the public sequencing data and kept in-frame beta chains. Merged by CDR3 protein, the rows form single entries marked with the most common genes and DNA. This sample comprises 100,000 to 150,000 distinct CDR3 sequences, 20% of them detected only once. Roughly 3.6% of the sample is held by the ten biggest clonotypes.

The data were taken from a study of breast tumors, draining lymph nodes, adjacent tissues (dated by TCRdb to 2016 to 2018). With regard to the full study: In breast cancer patients, the study compared the TCR beta repertoires of tumor, adjacent nontumor tissue and axillary lymph nodes. The study was designed to assess the relationships and possible T-cell exchange between tumor, surrounding tissue and draining lymph node repertoires in human breast cancer. On the study overall, not on this receptor specifically: The study presented the conclusion that tumor T cells originate in lymph nodes as consistent with a hypothesis, not as something directly demonstrated. The data were judged consistent with most tumor T cells deriving from the lymph node and then expanding within tumor tissue. Tumor and nontumor tissue repertoires were found to be significantly more similar in luminal-like than in basal-like breast cancer. Tumors showed preferential V and J gene usage, and their T-cell repertoire diversity fell below that of lymph nodes yet above that of nontumor tissue.

This receptor was identified in a female donor with breast cancer. Some clones in this sample may be carry-over from other donors' samples. The V and J segments used are TRBV12-3 or TRBV12-4 and TRBJ1-5; tentative D gene TRBD1, with 6 bases matching. Input material: axillary lymph node tissue. The bases are TGTGCCAGCAGTTACCAGGGGACTAGCAATCAGCCCCAGCATTTT. Translated, this gives CASSYQGTSNQPQHF.